These T cell receptor beta chains were read from a single sample in a study of blood T cell repertoires in COVID-19. Sequencing used immunoSEQ multiplex PCR; TCRdb keeps in-frame clones, though not all of them. Counted here are around 200,000 clones, approximately 84% occurring once; the ten biggest clones make up around 6.5%. The sample was peripheral blood. These receptors were obtained from a man older than 75 with acute or convalescent COVID-19. The CDR3 runs from the conserved cysteine through the conserved F or W. A D gene is named only where the DNA matches it firmly. Clone sizes are given selectively: once, few, many, or a class where the clone is expanded.

J gene: TRBJ2-3
D gene: TRBD2
clone size: .
V gene: TRBV10-3
CDR3 protein: CAISDQGGISTDTQYF
CDR3 DNA: TGTGCCATCAGTGACCAGGGAGGGATTAGCACAGATACGCAGTATTTT

J gene: TRBJ1-2
D gene: .
clone size: .
V gene: TRBV7-9
CDR3 protein: CASSLSGISYGYTF
CDR3 DNA: TGTGCCAGCAGCTTATCGGGGATTTCCTATGGCTACACCTTC

J gene: TRBJ1-1
D gene: .
clone size: .
V gene: TRBV11-2
CDR3 protein: CASSLGVTAFF
CDR3 DNA: TGTGCCAGCAGCTTAGGAGTCACAGCTTTCTTT

J gene: TRBJ2-1
D gene: TRBD2
clone size: few
V gene: TRBV3-1/TRBV3-2
CDR3 protein: CASSLTGTSSGLAGGYNEQFF
CDR3 DNA: TGTGCCAGCAGTCTCACTGGAACCTCCTCGGGACTAGCGGGAGGCTATAATGAGCAGTTCTTC

J gene: TRBJ2-1
D gene: TRBD2
clone size: .
V gene: TRBV12-5
CDR3 protein: CASGRTSGRDEQFF
CDR3 DNA: TGTGCTAGTGGTCGGACTAGCGGGAGGGATGAGCAGTTCTTC

J gene: TRBJ2-4
D gene: .
clone size: few
V gene: TRBV6-2/TRBV6-3
CDR3 protein: CASSYRREGAKNIQYF
CDR3 DNA: TGTGCCAGCAGTTACCGGCGAGAGGGAGCCAAAAACATTCAGTACTTC

J gene: TRBJ1-1
D gene: .
clone size: few
V gene: TRBV14
CDR3 protein: CASSQELNTEAFF
CDR3 DNA: TGTGCCAGCAGCCAAGAACTCAACACTGAAGCTTTCTTT

J gene: TRBJ2-1
D gene: TRBD1
clone size: .
V gene: TRBV7-9
CDR3 protein: CASSFRGQDNEQFF
CDR3 DNA: TGTGCCAGCAGCTTCAGGGGGCAGGACAATGAGCAGTTCTTC

J gene: TRBJ1-2
D gene: .
clone size: .
V gene: TRBV19
CDR3 protein: CASSMKLFNYGYTF
CDR3 DNA: TGTGCCAGTAGTATGAAACTTTTTAACTATGGCTACACCTTC

J gene: TRBJ2-1
D gene: TRBD1
clone size: .
V gene: TRBV7-2
CDR3 protein: CASSSYGQGLGNEQFF
CDR3 DNA: TGTGCCAGCAGCTCTTACGGACAGGGGCTTGGCAATGAGCAGTTCTTC

J gene: TRBJ2-1
D gene: .
clone size: .
V gene: TRBV5-4
CDR3 protein: CASSKEGAGPIMVEQFF
CDR3 DNA: TGTGCCAGCAGCAAAGAGGGAGCGGGTCCTATTATGGTTGAGCAGTTCTTC

J gene: TRBJ2-1
D gene: TRBD2
clone size: .
V gene: TRBV29-1
CDR3 protein: CSAGTSGISYNEQFF
CDR3 DNA: TGCAGCGCCGGGACTAGCGGGATTTCGTACAATGAGCAGTTCTTC

J gene: TRBJ1-4
D gene: .
clone size: .
V gene: TRBV11-2
CDR3 protein: CASREGRINEKLFF
CDR3 DNA: TGTGCCAGCAGGGAGGGACGGATTAATGAAAAACTGTTTTTT

J gene: TRBJ1-2
D gene: .
clone size: .
V gene: TRBV20-1
CDR3 protein: CSASWGGF
CDR3 DNA: TGCAGTGCAAGTTGGGGGGGATTC

J gene: TRBJ2-2
D gene: TRBD2
clone size: .
V gene: TRBV19
CDR3 protein: CASSISRRLADTGELFF
CDR3 DNA: TGTGCCAGTAGTATATCCCGGCGACTAGCAGACACCGGGGAGCTGTTTTTT

J gene: TRBJ1-2
D gene: .
clone size: .
V gene: TRBV11-3
CDR3 protein: CASSLQGTLNYGYTF
CDR3 DNA: TGTGCCAGCAGTTTACAGGGAACTCTTAACTATGGCTACACCTTC

J gene: TRBJ2-5
D gene: .
clone size: .
V gene: TRBV3-1/TRBV3-2
CDR3 protein: CASSRDSREETQYF
CDR3 DNA: TGTGCCAGCAGCCGGGACTCAAGGGAGGAGACCCAGTACTTC

J gene: TRBJ2-7
D gene: TRBD2
clone size: .
V gene: TRBV20-1
CDR3 protein: CSAAGTALRYF
CDR3 DNA: TGCAGTGCAGCGGGGACCGCCTTGCGGTACTTC

J gene: TRBJ1-4
D gene: .
clone size: .
V gene: TRBV19
CDR3 protein: CASRNRPSNEKLFF
CDR3 DNA: TGTGCCAGTAGGAACAGGCCCTCTAATGAAAAACTGTTTTTT

J gene: TRBJ2-3
D gene: .
clone size: .
V gene: TRBV3-1/TRBV3-2
CDR3 protein: CASSRGDRSTDTQYF
CDR3 DNA: TGTGCCAGCAGCCGGGGGGACCGAAGCACAGATACGCAGTATTTT

J gene: TRBJ2-5
D gene: .
clone size: .
V gene: TRBV18
CDR3 protein: CASSRRGGDPKTQYF
CDR3 DNA: TGTGCCAGCTCGCGGCGGGGTGGAGACCCCAAGACCCAGTACTTC

J gene: TRBJ1-2
D gene: TRBD1
clone size: once
V gene: TRBV24-1
CDR3 protein: CAIGTGELTPSGYTF
CDR3 DNA: TGTGCCATCGGGACAGGCGAACTGACTCCTAGCGGCTACACCTTC

J gene: TRBJ1-4
D gene: TRBD1
clone size: .
V gene: TRBV29-1
CDR3 protein: CSGGDRVEKLFF
CDR3 DNA: TGCAGCGGTGGGGACAGGGTCGAAAAACTGTTTTTT

J gene: TRBJ1-1
D gene: .
clone size: .
V gene: TRBV19
CDR3 protein: CASSIGAGTNTEAFF
CDR3 DNA: TGTGCCAGTAGTATAGGGGCAGGCACGAACACTGAAGCTTTCTTT

J gene: TRBJ1-2
D gene: .
clone size: .
V gene: TRBV11-2
CDR3 protein: CASSAGSNYGYTF
CDR3 DNA: TGTGCCAGCAGCGCAGGGTCTAACTATGGCTACACCTTC

J gene: TRBJ2-2
D gene: .
clone size: .
V gene: TRBV10-1
CDR3 protein: CASSERHSNTGELFF
CDR3 DNA: TGCGCCAGCAGTGAGCGGCACAGTAACACCGGGGAGCTGTTTTTT

J gene: TRBJ2-5
D gene: .
clone size: .
V gene: TRBV5-6
CDR3 protein: CASSFYYREIQETQYF
CDR3 DNA: TGTGCCAGCAGCTTTTACTACCGGGAGATCCAAGAGACCCAGTACTTC

J gene: TRBJ2-1
D gene: .
clone size: .
V gene: TRBV21-1
CDR3 protein: CASTRTSGSGGEQFF
CDR3 DNA: TGTGCCAGCACCCGGACTAGCGGGAGCGGGGGTGAGCAGTTCTTC

J gene: TRBJ2-1
D gene: .
clone size: .
V gene: TRBV27
CDR3 protein: CASSLAGSSYNEQFF
CDR3 DNA: TGTGCCAGCAGTTTGGCCGGGAGCTCCTACAATGAGCAGTTCTTC

J gene: TRBJ1-5
D gene: .
clone size: .
V gene: TRBV2
CDR3 protein: CASSEHRLSNQPQHF
CDR3 DNA: TGTGCCAGCAGTGAACATCGGTTAAGCAATCAGCCCCAGCATTTT

J gene: TRBJ1-5
D gene: .
clone size: .
V gene: TRBV6-5
CDR3 protein: CASRALQGQPQHF
CDR3 DNA: TGTGCCAGCAGGGCACTACAGGGTCAGCCCCAGCATTTT

J gene: TRBJ1-4
D gene: .
clone size: .
V gene: TRBV11-2
CDR3 protein: CASNFSGKGEKLFF
CDR3 DNA: TGTGCCAGCAACTTTTCTGGCAAGGGGGAAAAACTGTTTTTT

J gene: TRBJ2-1
D gene: .
clone size: .
V gene: TRBV6-6
CDR3 protein: CASRSNFRYNEQFF
CDR3 DNA: TGTGCCAGCAGGAGTAATTTCAGGTACAATGAGCAGTTCTTC

J gene: TRBJ2-1
D gene: TRBD2
clone size: once
V gene: TRBV19
CDR3 protein: CASRGTSGHYNEQFF
CDR3 DNA: TGTGCCAGTAGGGGGACTAGCGGTCACTACAATGAGCAGTTCTTC

J gene: TRBJ2-5
D gene: TRBD1
clone size: .
V gene: TRBV27
CDR3 protein: CASSWDRGQETQYF
CDR3 DNA: TGTGCCAGCAGTTGGGACAGGGGCCAAGAGACCCAGTACTTC

J gene: TRBJ2-1
D gene: .
clone size: .
V gene: TRBV5-5
CDR3 protein: CASSPRSSYNEQFF
CDR3 DNA: TGTGCCAGCAGCCCTCGTAGCTCCTACAATGAGCAGTTCTTC